Listed below are T cell receptor beta chains from one sample, sequenced in a study of blood T cell repertoires in COVID-19. The data were produced by immunoSEQ multiplex PCR, yet TCRdb's version contains in-frame clones alone and is incomplete. This sample carries 150,000 to 200,000 clones, roughly 89% of them seen once, and the ten largest clones take roughly 0.56%. The sample taken for sequencing was peripheral blood. The receptor set was obtained from a man in his fifties with acute or convalescent COVID-19. CDR3s include the opening cysteine and the closing phenylalanine or tryptophan. Each record gives: J gene, clone size, D gene, V gene, CDR3 protein, CDR3 DNA. A D gene is named only where the DNA matches it firmly. Clone sizes are given selectively: once, few, many, or a class where the clone is expanded.

TRBJ1-4 - - TRBV11-2 CASSYDRGHGSKINEKLFF TGTGCCAGCAGCTACGACCGGGGACATGGTAGTAAGATTAATGAAAAACTGTTTTTT
TRBJ1-5 - - TRBV7-9 CASSLSDGDQPQHF TGTGCCAGCAGCTTAAGCGACGGAGATCAGCCCCAGCATTTT
TRBJ1-1 - - TRBV15 CATSKGGGGAFF TGTGCCACCAGCAAAGGGGGAGGGGGAGCTTTCTTT
TRBJ2-2 once - TRBV28 CASSLWGQGIPNTGELFF TGTGCCAGCAGTTTATGGGGACAAGGGATTCCCAACACCGGGGAGCTGTTTTTT
TRBJ2-4 - TRBD2 TRBV19 CASSIVGGSIQYF TGTGCCAGTAGTATAGTGGGCGGGAGCATTCAGTACTTC
TRBJ2-5 - - TRBV27 CASSLSSGVGTQYF TGTGCCAGCAGTTTATCGTCGGGGGTAGGGACCCAGTACTTC
TRBJ2-3 - TRBD2 TRBV15 CATSRSRGRADTQYF TGTGCCACCAGCAGATCCCGGGGGAGGGCAGATACGCAGTATTTT
TRBJ2-3 - TRBD2 TRBV6-4 CASSVRAGGNTDTQYF TGTGCCAGCAGCGTAAGAGCGGGGGGGAACACAGATACGCAGTATTTT
TRBJ2-7 - TRBD2 TRBV27 CASSSLAGDREQYF TGTGCCAGCAGCTCTTTAGCGGGTGATCGCGAGCAGTACTTC
TRBJ2-5 - TRBD2 TRBV5-1 CASSATSGLAGQSWTQYF TGCGCCAGCAGCGCCACCTCGGGACTAGCGGGGCAAAGCTGGACCCAGTACTTC
TRBJ2-2 - TRBD2 TRBV27 CASSFKGRVGYRELFF TGTGCCAGCAGTTTTAAAGGGAGGGTCGGTTACCGGGAGCTGTTTTTT
TRBJ2-3 - TRBD2 TRBV5-1 CASSLSGRGGINTQYF TGCGCCAGCAGCTTGTCTGGGCGGGGGGGAATCAATACGCAGTATTTT
TRBJ1-1 - - TRBV10-3 CAIGHRNTEAFF TGTGCCATTGGACACCGGAACACTGAAGCTTTCTTT
TRBJ1-2 - - TRBV30 CAWSVLQGYGYTF TGTGCCTGGAGTGTATTGCAGGGCTATGGCTACACCTTC
TRBJ1-3 - - TRBV7-2 CASSQTYFSGNTIYF TGTGCCAGCTCACAGACCTATTTCTCTGGAAACACCATATATTTT
TRBJ1-1 - - TRBV15 CATSRDRGAGTEAFF TGTGCCACCAGCAGAGATCGGGGGGCCGGCACTGAAGCTTTCTTT
TRBJ2-5 - TRBD1 TRBV7-8 CASSLLGGGQETQYF TGTGCCAGCAGCCTCCTAGGGGGCGGGCAAGAGACCCAGTACTTC
TRBJ2-7 - TRBD2 TRBV13 CASSDRTSGAYEQYF TGTGCCAGCAGCGACCGGACTAGCGGAGCCTACGAGCAGTACTTC
TRBJ2-7 - TRBD2 TRBV7-9 CASSFAGTSGSSYEQYF TGTGCCAGCAGCTTCGCCGGGACTAGCGGGAGCTCCTACGAGCAGTACTTC
TRBJ1-1 - TRBD1 TRBV19 CASSIRQGSTEAFF TGTGCCAGTAGTATACGACAGGGAAGCACTGAAGCTTTCTTT
TRBJ1-4 - - TRBV28 CASRITGKGEKLFF TGTGCCAGCAGGATAACAGGGAAGGGTGAAAAACTGTTTTTT
TRBJ2-4 - - TRBV6-6 CASSYRARVEENIQYF TGTGCCAGCAGTTACCGGGCCAGGGTAGAGGAGAACATTCAGTACTTC
TRBJ1-5 once - TRBV7-2 CASSLVGGYSNQPQHF TGTGCCAGCAGCTTAGTCGGGGGTTATAGCAATCAGCCCCAGCATTTT
TRBJ1-1 - - TRBV19 CASSSLGGGITEAFF TGTGCCAGTAGTTCATTAGGGGGTGGAATCACTGAAGCTTTCTTT
TRBJ2-5 - - TRBV18 CASSPRQSQETQYF TGTGCCAGCTCACCTAGACAATCCCAAGAGACCCAGTACTTC
TRBJ1-1 once TRBD1 TRBV6-6 CASSATGQGNTEAFF TGTGCCAGCAGTGCTACCGGACAGGGGAACACTGAAGCTTTCTTT
TRBJ2-5 once TRBD2 TRBV30 CAWSVQPGLAGESETQYF TGTGCCTGGAGTGTTCAACCTGGACTAGCGGGAGAATCAGAGACCCAGTACTTC
TRBJ1-4 - TRBD1 TRBV3-1/TRBV3-2 CASSQMTGLFF TGTGCCAGCAGCCAAATGACAGGGTTGTTTTTT
TRBJ1-5 - TRBD1 TRBV19 CASSIGDRAGNQPQHF TGTGCCAGTAGTATTGGGGACAGGGCCGGGAATCAGCCCCAGCATTTT
TRBJ2-7 - - TRBV5-1 CASSSSSYEQYF TGCGCCAGCAGCTCGAGCTCCTACGAGCAGTACTTC
TRBJ2-7 - - TRBV18 CASSPSRESPLDEQYF TGTGCCAGCTCACCAAGTCGGGAGTCCCCCTTAGACGAGCAGTACTTC
TRBJ2-3 few TRBD1 TRBV18 CASSLGTGGIDTQYF TGTGCCAGCTCCCTCGGGACAGGGGGAATAGATACGCAGTATTTT
TRBJ2-5 - TRBD2 TRBV7-3 CASSPGLAGETQYF TGTGCCAGCAGCCCGGGACTAGCGGGAGAGACCCAGTACTTC
TRBJ2-2 - - TRBV18 CASSPLPGVHTGELFF TGTGCCAGCTCACCCCTGCCAGGGGTGCACACCGGGGAGCTGTTTTTT
TRBJ1-6 - - TRBV9 CASSYTGESNSPLHF TGTGCCAGCAGTTACACAGGAGAATCTAATTCACCCCTCCACTTT
TRBJ2-3 once - TRBV10-3 CAISTGLSGTDTQYF TGTGCCATCAGTACGGGACTCTCAGGGACAGATACGCAGTATTTT
TRBJ1-1 - TRBD1 TRBV5-4 CASSPQGAGTEAFF TGTGCCAGCAGCCCACAGGGGGCGGGCACTGAAGCTTTCTTT
TRBJ1-5 - - TRBV6-2/TRBV6-3 CASSYSIFPRGGSNQPQHF TGTGCCAGCAGTTACTCGATATTTCCCAGGGGCGGGAGCAATCAGCCCCAGCATTTT
TRBJ1-2 - - TRBV27 CASSLNGGSYGYTF TGTGCCAGCAGTTTAAACGGCGGGAGCTATGGCTACACCTTC
TRBJ1-1 - TRBD1 TRBV5-4 CASSLKTGKNTEAFF TGTGCCAGCAGCTTGAAGACAGGGAAGAACACTGAAGCTTTCTTT
TRBJ2-1 - TRBD1 TRBV13 CASSPGTGGEQFF TGTGCCAGCAGCCCCGGGACAGGAGGTGAGCAGTTCTTC
TRBJ2-1 - TRBD2 TRBV7-2 CASSRPGLGNNEQFF TGTGCCAGCAGCCGCCCGGGACTAGGAAACAATGAGCAGTTCTTC
TRBJ1-2 - TRBD1 TRBV3-1/TRBV3-2 CASSQNGQGTLSGYTF TGTGCCAGCAGCCAAAACGGACAGGGAACCCTAAGTGGCTACACCTTC
TRBJ1-2 - - TRBV6-5 CASKTDSTDGYTF TGTGCCAGCAAAACAGACAGTACCGATGGCTACACCTTC
TRBJ1-5 - - TRBV7-8 CASSLYWNQPQHF TGTGCCAGCAGCTTATACTGGAATCAGCCCCAGCATTTT
TRBJ2-1 - - TRBV6-5 CASSLGRNEQFF TGTGCCAGCAGCTTGGGGCGCAATGAGCAGTTCTTC
TRBJ2-1 - - TRBV9 CASSVVSEDYNEQFF TGTGCCAGCAGCGTAGTATCGGAGGACTACAATGAGCAGTTCTTC
TRBJ2-1 once - TRBV5-8 CASSRGHYNEQFF TGTGCCAGCAGCCGGGGACACTACAATGAGCAGTTCTTC
TRBJ1-2 few - TRBV19 CASRHVYGYTF TGTGCCAGTAGACATGTGTATGGCTACACCTTC
TRBJ2-1 - - TRBV4-1 CASSQAPGSSSYNEQFF TGCGCCAGCAGCCAAGCCCCAGGTTCGAGCTCCTACAATGAGCAGTTCTTC
TRBJ1-2 - TRBD1 TRBV4-1 CASSQPDRGYGGYTF TGCGCCAGCAGCCAACCGGACAGGGGCTATGGTGGCTACACCTTC
TRBJ1-2 few - TRBV3-1/TRBV3-2 CASSQAGNWYGYTF TGTGCCAGCAGCCAAGCAGGGAATTGGTATGGCTACACCTTC
TRBJ1-3 - - TRBV7-9 CASSGLASGNTIYF TGTGCCAGCAGCGGACTGGCCAGCGGAAACACCATATATTTT
TRBJ1-1 few TRBD1 TRBV10-3 CATTGTERTEAFF TGTGCCACGACCGGGACAGAGAGGACTGAAGCTTTCTTT